The 7 T cell receptor beta chains below were found in one sample sequenced in a study of technical replicates of blood from a few donors. This table comes from immunoSEQ multiplex PCR, and its TCRdb copy is limited to in-frame clones, with some not included. This table has approximately 80,000 clones, roughly nine tenths appearing once. The specimen sequenced was T cells isolated from PBMCs. These receptors all come from a human donor in good health.

The table lists this clone with a count of one. The chain uses TRBV30 and TRBJ2-7; D ambiguous. This CDR3 comprises 11 residues. The ends were cut back, 4 bases at V and 9 bases at J, with 13 bases in the middle. CDR1 and CDR2 (germline): GTSNPN, SVGIG (reference sequence). CDR3 coding DNA: TGTGCCTGGAAGACGGGTCTTGGGCAGTACTTC. Translated, it gives CAWKTGLGQYF.

The gene calls are TRBV2 and TRBJ2-1; D possibly corresponds to TRBD2 (5 bases). The CDR3 is 15 amino acids. Germline CDR1 SNHLY, CDR2 FYNNEI. V shed 4 bases and J shed 6 bases, with 16 bases lying between them. As DNA, the CDR3 is TGTGCCAGCAGTGGTCGTGATTGGGAGAGCAATGAGCAGTTCTTC. This sequence encodes CASSGRDWESNEQFF.

The sample holds a few counts of this clone. This chain joins TRBV7-9 and TRBJ2-5, with D possibly being TRBD1 (7 bases). This CDR3 comprises 14 residues. V lost 5 bases, J lost 2 bases, and 12 bases lay in between. Germline assignment: CDR1 SEHNR and CDR2 FQNEAQ (reference sequence). Written as DNA, the CDR3 is TGTGCCAGCAGCGGCGGGACAGATCAAGAGACCCAGTACTTC. Its translation is CASSGGTDQETQYF.

This chain joins TRBV5-1 and TRBJ2-5; 7 bases are a match to TRBD2. V lost 4 bases, J lost 6 bases, and 9 bases stayed unmatched. The germline CDR1 and CDR2 sequences are SGHRS and YFSETQ. The CDR3 is 14 amino acids. The chain's CDR3 is CASSPQGGEKTQYF. For the CDR3, the DNA is TGCGCCAGCAGCCCGCAGGGAGGGGAGAAGACCCAGTACTTC.

The V gene is TRBV18, the J gene TRBJ2-1; 7 bases are a match to TRBD2. Germline V gives CDR1 KGHSH, CDR2 LQKENI. Losses at the gene ends were 1 base for V and 9 bases for J; bases not matched to a gene: 0. CDR3 size: 12 residues. The CDR3 is CASSPRGGEQFF. The CDR3 nucleotides read TGTGCCAGCTCACCACGGGGGGGTGAGCAGTTCTTC. Combining the CDR3 with reference TRBV18 and TRBJ2-1 gives the whole variable domain NAGVMQNPRHLVRRRGQEARLRCSPMKGHSHVYWYRQLPEEGLKFMVYLQKENIIDESGMPKERFSAEFPKEGPSILRIQQVVRGDSAAYFCASSPRGGEQFFGPGTRLTVL.

The chain carries TRBV27 and TRBJ2-7; 9 bases fit TRBD2. V lost 4 bases and J lost 5; bases outside the gene matches: 9. This CDR3 is 15 amino acids long. Germline values: CDR1 MNHEY, CDR2 SMNVEV (reference sequence). The CDR3 region has the DNA TGTGCCAGCAGTTCACTTGTAGCGGGAGAGGACGAGCAGTACTTC. It encodes CASSSLVAGEDEQYF.

The chain combines TRBV27 with TRBJ2-7; 7 bases are a match to TRBD2. This CDR3 spans 14 amino acids. The V gene end was trimmed by 6 bases and the J gene end by 0 bases; junction bases not matched to a gene: 5. Per germline, CDR1 MNHEY and CDR2 SMNVEV (reference sequence). The CDR3 bases are TGTGCCAGCAGGAATGGGGGGGTCTCCTACGAGCAGTACTTC. This sequence encodes CASRNGGVSYEQYF.